This T cell receptor beta chain was profiled in a study of vaccination and CD4 T cells after COVID-19. As for this clonotype: Its antigen is unknown.

Documented treatment: roughly 10-day PBMC culture with coronavirus spike peptide pools or control peptides (ViraFEST assay). For ViraFEST, peptide pools expanded antigen-specific T cells, after which the TCRs were sequenced. Per-well cultures of roughly 2 million PBMCs received 8 to 10 IU/ml IL-2 and approximately 9.1 ug/ml peptide pools. Once cultured 10 days, CD4+ T cells underwent isolation by negative selection. Broader study findings: Median SARS-CoV-2-reactive clonotype numbers went up from roughly 21 to 40, but not significantly.

Cultured CD4+ T cell DNA underwent sequencing with the Oncomine TCR Beta short-read assay. Using its own MiXCR run on the PCR reads, TCRdb lists one record per CDR3 protein. Of just under 8,500 distinct CDR3 sequences detected, under 80% appear once; the ten largest clones hold about 35%. The sequencing input was CD4+ T cells from blood, cultured in vitro. This sequence was found in a human donor who had recovered from COVID-19.

The CDR3 region has the DNA TGTGCCTGGAGTGGGCAGGCCCATCAGCCCCAGCATTTT. Encoded protein: CAWSGQAHQPQHF. V usage is TRBV30 and J usage is TRBJ1-5; D not resolved. The CDR3 has 13 amino acids. Germline lookup yields CDR1 GTSNPN and CDR2 SVGIG (reference sequence). V was clipped by 1 base and J by 5 bases, with 9 bases between them.